Below are 26 T cell receptor beta chains sequenced from a single sample in a study of T cell responses to AZD1222 COVID-19 vaccine. This table comes from immunoSEQ multiplex PCR, and its TCRdb copy is limited to in-frame clones, with some not included. The sample lists 46,000 or so clones; over 65% were seen once. The material sequenced was peripheral blood, taken on day 0 of AZD1222 vaccination. All receptors derive from an adult in good health.

The chain employs TRBV27 and TRBJ1-1; D is possibly TRBD1 (6 bases). CDR1 and CDR2 from the germline V gene are MNHEY and SMNVEV (reference sequence). The V and J ends lost 5 bases and 5 bases respectively, with 21 bases between them. This CDR3 has 16 amino acids. DNA of the CDR3: TGTGCCAGCAGTCCGAGGAACAGGGCTAGGAGGACTGAAGCTTTCTTT. Encoded protein: CASSPRNRARRTEAFF.

The chain uses TRBV6-5 and TRBJ2-5, with TRBD2 matching 13 bases. V lost 4 bases to trimming and J lost 2 bases; unmatched junction nucleotides: 4. Per germline, CDR1 MNHEY and CDR2 SVGAGI. CDR3 size: 16 residues. The CDR3 region is CASSSPGLAGQETQYF. The CDR3 bases are TGTGCCAGCAGTTCGCCGGGACTAGCGGGGCAAGAGACCCAGTACTTC.

The chain links TRBV11-1 to TRBJ1-1; possible D gene TRBD1, 6 bases. CDR3 length: 13 amino acids. CDR1 and CDR2 (germline): SGHAT, FQDESV (reference sequence). Trimming removed 2 bases from V and 5 bases from J, with 9 bases in between. The CDR3 bases are TGTGCCAGCAGCTTACTAGGGGGTACTGAAGCTTTCTTT. This codes for CASSLLGGTEAFF. The full variable domain, completed using reference TRBV11-1 and TRBJ1-1, is EAEVAQSPRYKITEKSQAVAFWCDPISGHATLYWYRQILGQGPELLVQFQDESVVDDSQLPKDRFSAERLKGVDSTLKIQPAELGDSAMYLCASSLLGGTEAFFGQGTRLTVV.

The chain recombines TRBV9 with TRBJ2-1; possibly TRBD2 for D (6 bases). This CDR3 has 18 residues. V was trimmed by 0 bases and J by 2 bases, leaving 18 bases between them. Germline-derived CDR1 and CDR2 are SGDLS and YYNGEE. The CDR3 protein is CASSVGARGGPTYNEQFF. In DNA, the CDR3 is TGTGCCAGCAGCGTAGGGGCCCGTGGAGGGCCTACCTACAATGAGCAGTTCTTC.

The chain has TRBV7-8 and TRBJ1-2; possibly TRBD1 for D (5 bases). The ends were cut back, 4 bases at V and 8 bases at J, with 20 bases in the middle. The germline CDR1 and CDR2 sequences are SGHVS and FQNEAQ. This CDR3 has 15 residues. For the CDR3, the DNA is TGTGCCAGCAGCTCCTCACGGGGGGGTGTAGAGGGCTACACCTTC. Amino acid sequence: CASSSSRGGVEGYTF.

This rearrangement joins TRBV28 to TRBJ1-4, with TRBD1 identical over 9 bases. CDR3 length: 15 amino acids. Germline lookup yields CDR1 MDHEN and CDR2 SYDVKM. V was clipped by 5 bases and J by 7 bases; unmatched bases: 8. CDR3 loop: CASSQTGTGSEKLFF. The CDR3 DNA follows: TGTGCCAGCAGTCAAACCGGGACAGGGAGTGAAAAACTGTTTTTT. The variable domain in full, completed from reference TRBV28 and TRBJ1-4, reads DVKVTQSSRYLVKRTGEKVFLECVQDMDHENMFWYRQDPGLGLRLIYFSYDVKMKEKGDIPEGYSVSREKKERFSLILESASTNQTSMYLCASSQTGTGSEKLFFGSGTQLSVL.

This clone was counted once. The V and J genes are TRBV6-5 and TRBJ1-3; 7 bases fit TRBD1. Germline CDR1 MNHEY, CDR2 SVGAGI. The CDR3 extends over 14 amino acids. Losses at the gene ends were 6 bases for V and 2 bases for J; bases not matched to a gene: 4. CDR3 in DNA: TGTGCCAGCAGAAATACAGGGGCTGGAAACACCATATATTTT. Protein sequence: CASRNTGAGNTIYF.

This clone was seen a few times. The rearrangement uses TRBV28 and TRBJ2-2, with a tentative D call TRBD2 (6 bases). The CDR3 runs 16 residues. From germline, CDR1 is MDHEN and CDR2 SYDVKM. V was shortened by 6 bases and J by 4 bases, with 18 bases between the two germline ends. This CDR3 is CASRQRTIRSTGELFF. CDR3 bases: TGTGCCAGCAGACAAAGGACTATACGGAGCACCGGGGAGCTGTTTTTT. Full variable domain (remainder filled in from reference TRBV28 and TRBJ2-2): DVKVTQSSRYLVKRTGEKVFLECVQDMDHENMFWYRQDPGLGLRLIYFSYDVKMKEKGDIPEGYSVSREKKERFSLILESASTNQTSMYLCASRQRTIRSTGELFFGEGSRLTVL.

This clone was counted a few times. V and J are TRBV3-1 (or the pseudogene TRBV3-2) and TRBJ1-3, with no clear D. Looked up from germline, CDR1 is LGHDT and CDR2 is YNNKEL (reference sequence). Trimming removed 3 bases from V and 4 bases from J, with 10 bases in between. This CDR3 is built from 14 residues. CDR3 sequence: CASSQWEIGNTIYF. In nucleotides, the CDR3 is TGTGCCAGCAGCCAGTGGGAAATCGGAAACACCATATATTTT.

CDR3 sequence: CSASGSGGRGDTQYF. In nucleotides, the CDR3 is TGCAGTGCTAGTGGAAGCGGGGGCCGGGGAGATACGCAGTATTTT. The chain has TRBV20-1 and TRBJ2-3, with 8 bases identical to TRBD2. Germline values: CDR1 DFQATT, CDR2 SNEGSKA (reference sequence). V was pared by 3 bases and J by 5 bases, with 10 bases of the junction left unmatched. The CDR3 is made up of 15 amino acids.

The chain joins TRBV5-1 to TRBJ2-3; D remains ambiguous. Germline V gene lookup returns CDR1 SGHRS and CDR2 YFSETQ. This CDR3 comprises 14 residues. V was cut by 0 bases and J by 2 bases, with 7 bases left in between. CDR3: CASSLGLVTDTQYF. DNA for the CDR3: TGCGCCAGCAGCTTGGGGTTGGTCACAGATACGCAGTATTTT.

The chain couples TRBV19 to TRBJ2-7; a weak D match, TRBD1 (5 bases). Germline V gene sequence: CDR1 LNHDA, CDR2 SQIVND (reference sequence). Trimming took off 3 bases at V and 2 bases at J, with 14 bases between the two ends. The CDR3 extends over 15 amino acids. The CDR3 protein is CASSMFQGLTYEQYF. The CDR3 DNA is TGTGCCAGTAGTATGTTCCAGGGATTAACCTACGAGCAGTACTTC.

The chain couples TRBV5-6 to TRBJ1-2; D perhaps matches TRBD1 (5 bases). V was trimmed by 0 bases and J by 4 bases, leaving 13 bases between them. Germline loops: CDR1 SGHDT, CDR2 YYEEEE. CDR3 length equals 15 residues. The chain's CDR3 is CASSLVSEGRYGYTF. The CDR3 bases are TGTGCCAGCAGCTTGGTTTCCGAGGGACGCTATGGCTACACCTTC.

The chain is built from TRBV9 and TRBJ2-5; D is uncertain. The CDR3 loop spans 13 amino acids. In germline, CDR1 is SGDLS, CDR2 YYNGEE. The germline V and J ends were trimmed by 0 bases and 2 bases, with 5 bases remaining between them. This chain's CDR3 is CASSVGGQETQYF. CDR3 in DNA: TGTGCCAGCAGCGTAGGAGGTCAAGAGACCCAGTACTTC.

This clone was detected a few times. The chain is built from TRBV7-9 and TRBJ2-1; 10 positions match TRBD2. The V and J ends lost 5 bases and 9 bases, in that order; junction bases with no gene match: 10. The CDR3 length is 15 residues. Germline lookup yields CDR1 SEHNR and CDR2 FQNEAQ (reference sequence). The CDR3 loop is CASSPIGLAESEQFF. CDR3 nucleotides: TGTGCCAGCAGCCCGATCGGACTAGCGGAGTCTGAGCAGTTCTTC. Full variable domain (outside the CDR3, taken from reference TRBV7-9 and TRBJ2-1): DTGVSQNPRHKITKRGQNVTFRCDPISEHNRLYWYRQTLGQGPEFLTYFQNEAQLEKSRLLSDRFSAERPKGSFSTLEIQRTEQGDSAMYLCASSPIGLAESEQFFGPGTRLTVL.

The chain is built from TRBV5-4 and TRBJ2-7; D gene uncertain. The CDR3 totals 12 residues. Trimming stripped 4 bases from V and 6 bases from J, with 11 bases between. Germline V gene lookup returns CDR1 SGHNT and CDR2 YYREEE (reference sequence). The CDR3: CASSTLGVEQYF. For the CDR3, the DNA is TGTGCCAGCAGCACCCTTGGGGTCGAGCAGTACTTC.

The rearrangement links TRBV6-1 to TRBJ2-2; TRBD1 matches 9 bases. The CDR3 covers 16 residues. CDR1 MNHNS and CDR2 SASEGT come from the germline V gene. Losses at the gene ends were 3 bases for V and 7 bases for J; bases not matched to a gene: 9. The CDR3 nucleotides read TGTGCCAGCAGTGACCAACAGGGGGCATGGGACGGGGAGCTGTTTTTT. It yields the protein CASSDQQGAWDGELFF.

This clone was observed a single time. The rearrangement links TRBV11-2 to TRBJ1-6; D may be TRBD1 (5 bases). CDR3 length: 16 amino acids. Trimming left V 6 bases short and J 5 bases short, with 17 bases between. Germline V gives CDR1 SGHAT, CDR2 FQNNGV. The chain's CDR3 is CASSFAGTENNSPLHF. Written as DNA, the CDR3 is TGTGCCAGCAGTTTCGCCGGGACGGAGAATAATTCACCCCTCCACTTT.

The rearrangement links TRBV6-5 to TRBJ1-1, with a possible D match to TRBD1 (5 bases). CDR1 and CDR2 (germline): MNHEY, SVGAGI. The length of the CDR3 is 14 residues. Deletions cut 5 bases from V and 4 bases from J, with 14 bases between. For the CDR3, the DNA is TGTGCCAGCAGTCCAGGGAGTAGGATCACTGAAGCTTTCTTT. This gives the protein CASSPGSRITEAFF.

V gene TRBV28 combines with J gene TRBJ1-3; TRBD1 matches 10 bases. The CDR3 loop spans 18 amino acids. The junction had 12 bases not matched to a gene; V was cut back by 5 bases and J by 2 bases. Germline lookup yields CDR1 MDHEN and CDR2 SYDVKM. Here the CDR3 DNA reads TGTGCCAGCAGTAGCCCCGTAGACAGGGGGCGACCTGGAAACACCATATATTTT. Protein: CASSSPVDRGRPGNTIYF.

The chain carries TRBV7-2 and TRBJ2-1; 8 bases fit TRBD2. Germline CDR1 and CDR2: SGHTA and FQGNSA. This CDR3 spans 17 amino acids. Unmatched junction bases numbered 13, after V lost 2 bases and J lost 7 bases. The CDR3 loop reads CASSLRQGLRGGNEQFF. The DNA for the CDR3 is TGTGCCAGCAGCTTAAGGCAAGGCCTCCGCGGGGGGAATGAGCAGTTCTTC.

There are a few counts of this clone. Written as DNA, the CDR3 is TGTGCCAGCAGCCAACCGGGACAGGGGGTCCACGAGCAGTACTTC. Translating it yields CASSQPGQGVHEQYF. The chain has TRBV3-1 (or the pseudogene TRBV3-2) and TRBJ2-7; 11 nucleotides agree with TRBD1. CDR1 is LGHDT and CDR2 is YNNKEL in the germline V gene (reference sequence). J lost 5 bases, V lost 2 bases, and 5 bases had no gene match. This CDR3 is 15 amino acids long.

The chain uses TRBV10-2 and TRBJ2-1; 8 positions agree with TRBD1. J lost 11 bases, V lost 6 bases, and 12 bases had no gene match. Germline-derived CDR1 and CDR2 are WSHSY and SAAADI. This CDR3 spans 14 amino acids. The CDR3: CASREAGGLEKQFF. CDR3 nucleotide sequence: TGCGCCAGCAGAGAGGCAGGGGGCTTAGAGAAGCAGTTCTTC.

The rearrangement links TRBV10-1 to TRBJ1-4; D not certain. The V end was cut by 8 bases, the J end by 8 bases, with 9 bases between. Germline CDR1 reads WNHNN; CDR2 reads SYGVQD (reference sequence). CDR3 length: 11 amino acids. CDR3 nucleotides: TGCGCCAGCGGAGACCGGGAAAAACTGTTTTTT. It specifies CASGDREKLFF.

The rearrangement links TRBV18 to TRBJ1-1; TRBD1 is a possible D gene (6 bases). Germline V gene sequence: CDR1 KGHSH, CDR2 LQKENI. The ends were cut back, 0 bases at V and 3 bases at J, with 11 bases in the middle. There are 15 residues in the CDR3. CDR3 DNA: TGTGCCAGCTCACCACCGCACAGGGTCTACACTGAAGCTTTCTTT. Translation gives CASSPPHRVYTEAFF. The variable domain in full, completed from reference TRBV18 and TRBJ1-1, reads NAGVMQNPRHLVRRRGQEARLRCSPMKGHSHVYWYRQLPEEGLKFMVYLQKENIIDESGMPKERFSAEFPKEGPSILRIQQVVRGDSAAYFCASSPPHRVYTEAFFGQGTRLTVV.

The CDR3 loop is CASSGDGGGTEAFF. Here the CDR3 DNA reads TGTGCCAGCAGCGGGGACGGAGGTGGCACTGAAGCTTTCTTT. V usage is TRBV5-4 and J usage is TRBJ1-1, with D possibly matching TRBD1 (5 bases). V was cut by 4 bases and J by 4 bases, with 14 bases left in between. Germline assignment: CDR1 SGHNT and CDR2 YYREEE (reference sequence). The CDR3 extends over 14 amino acids.